Following are 22 T cell receptor beta chains from one sample sequenced in a study of response to subunit inactivated influenza vaccine. One entry per CDR3 protein results from TCRdb running MiXCR on the RT-PCR reads. This sample carries about half a million distinct CDR3 sequences, approximately 7.7% of them seen once, and the ten largest clones take approximately 13%. This specimen consisted of PBMCs from blood, obtained about 23 months after vaccination. The receptors shown here come from a man in his fifties or sixties who received an inactivated influenza vaccine.

The chain joins TRBV4-2 to TRBJ1-2, with D possibly matching TRBD1 (5 bases). Germline V lookup: CDR1 LGHNA, CDR2 YNFKEQ. The CDR3 sequence is 14 residues long. V lost 2 bases and J 4 bases, leaving 11 bases between the germline ends. CDR3 bases: TGTGCCAGCAGCCAAAGGACGACAGTCTATGGCTACACCTTC. Its protein product is CASSQRTTVYGYTF.

This clonotype was counted between two and nine times. The chain employs TRBV3-1 and TRBJ2-3; D is undetermined. V was clipped by 2 bases and J by 6 bases, with 9 bases between them. The CDR3 contains 13 residues. The germline gives CDR1 LGHDT, CDR2 YNNKEL (reference sequence). The CDR3 bases are TGTGCCAGCAGCCAATCTAACGGTGATACGCAGTATTTT. It yields the protein CASSQSNGDTQYF.

The table lists this clonotype with many counts. The chain has TRBV20-1 and TRBJ2-3, with TRBD2 as a possible D gene (5 bases). The V and J ends lost 3 bases and 2 bases respectively, with 6 bases between them. From germline, CDR1 is DFQATT and CDR2 SNEGSKA (reference sequence). The CDR3 covers 12 residues. The CDR3 protein is CSASGDTDTQYF. The DNA for the CDR3 is TGCAGTGCTAGCGGGGACACAGATACGCAGTATTTT.

The chain is built from TRBV5-1 and TRBJ2-2, with D possibly being TRBD2 (6 bases). The CDR3 is 15 amino acids. Trimming took 4 bases from V and 5 from J, leaving 15 bases between them. Germline V lookup: CDR1 SGHRS, CDR2 YFSETQ. The CDR3 DNA follows: TGCGCCAGCAGCCAACGGGACTCGGGGACCGGGGAGCTGTTTTTT. This gives the protein CASSQRDSGTGELFF.

Many counts were recorded for this clonotype. The CDR3 spells CSEGTAYGYTF. The CDR3 DNA sequence: TGCAGCGAGGGGACAGCCTATGGCTACACCTTC. The chain carries TRBV29-1 and TRBJ1-2; the match to TRBD1 covers 7 bases. Germline lookup yields CDR1 SQVTM and CDR2 ANQGSEA. V lost 7 bases, J lost 4 bases, and 3 bases stayed unmatched. This CDR3 is 11 amino acids long. The full variable domain, with the rest looked up from reference TRBV29-1 and TRBJ1-2, is SAVISQKPSRDICQRGTSLTIQCQVDSQVTMMFWYRQQPGQSLTLIATANQGSEATYESGFVIDKFPISRPNLTFSTLTVSNMSPEDSSIYLCSEGTAYGYTFGSGTRLTVV.

This clonotype came up many times. J is TRBJ2-3 and V is TRBV15; D is unclear. The germline V and J ends were trimmed by 0 bases and 3 bases, with 10 bases remaining between them. Germline V gives CDR1 LNHNV, CDR2 YYDKDF (reference sequence). This CDR3 spans 15 amino acids. CDR3 coding DNA: TGTGCCACCAGCAGAGACCAAGCGAGAACAGATACGCAGTATTTT. Translation: CATSRDQARTDTQYF.

This clonotype was seen at least ten times. The rearrangement uses TRBV4-1 and TRBJ2-2, with D unclear. The CDR3 contains 13 residues. Germline V CDR1 and CDR2: MGHRA, YSYEKL. Trimming cost V 2 bases and J 4 bases, with 5 bases left between them. CDR3 in amino acids: CASSQTTTGELFF. CDR3 bases: TGCGCCAGCAGCCAAACTACCACCGGGGAGCTGTTTTTT.

The gene calls are TRBV9 and TRBJ2-5; D is possibly TRBD1 (6 bases). CDR1 is SGDLS, CDR2 YYNGEE, per germline. Trimming stripped 0 bases from V and 1 base from J, with 10 bases between. The CDR3 sequence is 15 residues long. The CDR3 here is CASSVGGRLQETQYF. DNA of the CDR3: TGTGCCAGCAGCGTAGGGGGGCGCCTCCAAGAGACCCAGTACTTC.

This clonotype was recorded many times. This chain's CDR3 is CASSLAGYEETQYF. CDR3 sequence (DNA): TGCGCCAGCAGCTTGGCAGGGTATGAAGAGACCCAGTACTTC. The V gene is TRBV5-1, the J gene TRBJ2-5; tentative D call: TRBD1 (5 bases). V lost 0 bases, J lost 3 bases, and 9 bases lay in between. The CDR3 is 14 residues long. Germline loops: CDR1 SGHRS, CDR2 YFSETQ.

This clonotype was found once. A single base separates this from a much larger clone, so it may be a read error. The CDR3 loop reads CAISGTSGGADTQYF. DNA for the CDR3: TGTGCCATCAGTGGAACAAGCGGGGGGGCAGATACGCAGTATTTT. This chain connects TRBV10-3 to TRBJ2-3, with 10 bases matching TRBD2. Germline trimming cut 4 bases from V and 4 bases from J; bases unmatched to any gene: 5. Germline assignment: CDR1 ENHRY and CDR2 SYGVKD. This CDR3 comprises 15 residues.

The J gene is TRBJ2-7, the V gene TRBV5-1, with D perhaps given as TRBD1 or TRBD2 (5 bases each). The germline CDR1 and CDR2 sequences are SGHRS and YFSETQ. The CDR3 sequence is 13 residues long. V was trimmed by 6 bases and J by 2 bases, leaving 12 bases between them. DNA of the CDR3: TGCGCCAGCACCTCCGGGGCCGCCTACGAGCAGTACTTC. Amino acids: CASTSGAAYEQYF.

There are many counts of this clonotype. The chain has TRBV5-1 and TRBJ2-3, with TRBD1 identical over 10 bases. J was trimmed by 3 bases and V by 5 bases; bases with no gene match: 6. Germline lookup yields CDR1 SGHRS and CDR2 YFSETQ. This CDR3 is 15 amino acids long. The CDR3 DNA sequence: TGCGCCAGCAGTATCGCGGACAGGGGGACAGATACGCAGTATTTT. It specifies CASSIADRGTDTQYF.

The chain links TRBV6-5 to TRBJ2-5; the D is unclear. The CDR3 contains 15 residues. Trimming removed 0 bases at V and 6 bases at J, with 14 bases between. From germline, CDR1 is MNHEY and CDR2 SVGAGI. The CDR3 here is CASSYSASPRQTQYF. In DNA, the CDR3 is TGTGCCAGCAGTTACTCGGCCTCACCTCGGCAGACCCAGTACTTC.

This clonotype was picked up many times. The V gene is TRBV2, the J gene TRBJ1-2, with D perhaps matching TRBD1 (6 bases). The CDR3 sequence is 13 residues long. CDR1 and CDR2 (germline): SNHLY, FYNNEI. V was pared by 6 bases and J by 2 bases, with 10 bases between. The CDR3 region has the DNA TGTGCCAGCAGCTCACAGGGAAACTATGGCTACACCTTC. Translating gives CASSSQGNYGYTF. Variable domain in full (rest from reference TRBV2 and TRBJ1-2): EPEVTQTPSHQVTQMGQEVILRCVPISNHLYFYWYRQILGQKVEFLVSFYNNEISEKSEIFDDQFSVERPDGSNFTLKIRSTKLEDSAMYFCASSSQGNYGYTFGSGTRLTVV.

This clonotype was observed at least ten times. This chain uses TRBV10-3 with TRBJ2-2, with D unresolved. Trimming cost V 4 bases and J 4 bases, with 10 bases left between them. Per the germline V gene, CDR1 is ENHRY and CDR2 is SYGVKD. The CDR3 covers 14 residues. CDR3: CAISAIGPTGELFF. The CDR3 DNA is TGTGCCATCAGTGCGATAGGGCCCACCGGGGAGCTGTTTTTT.

In this sample, this clonotype turned up a few times. The V and J genes are TRBV6-4 and TRBJ1-6; 9 nucleotides align to TRBD1. Germline V lookup: CDR1 MRHNA, CDR2 SNTAGT. V gave up 4 bases and J gave up 4 bases; unmatched junction bases: 2. This CDR3 region has 15 residues. As DNA, the CDR3 is TGTGCCAGCAGTGCCGACAGGGGGTATAATTCACCCCTCCACTTT. Its translation is CASSADRGYNSPLHF.

The chain carries TRBV11-2 and TRBJ2-3; D perhaps matches TRBD1 (5 bases). The germline V gene encodes CDR1 SGHAT and CDR2 FQNNGV. The CDR3 totals 18 residues. V was pared by 4 bases and J by 0 bases, with 20 bases between. The chain's CDR3 is CASSSDLRQTPSTDTQYF. In DNA, the CDR3 is TGTGCCAGCAGCTCGGACCTGCGACAGACACCTAGCACAGATACGCAGTATTTT.

The chain is built from TRBV6-5 and TRBJ1-1; no reliable D call. The germline gives CDR1 MNHEY, CDR2 SVGAGI. V was clipped by 1 base and J by 0 bases, with 9 bases between them. The CDR3 runs to 15 residues. The CDR3 reads CASSYFRPVNTEAFF. In DNA, the CDR3 is TGTGCCAGCAGTTACTTCCGGCCTGTGAACACTGAAGCTTTCTTT.

This clonotype has a handful of counts. The V call is TRBV29-1, the J call TRBJ2-7; D is unresolved. CDR1 is SQVTM, CDR2 ANQGSEA, per germline. The CDR3 runs to 11 residues. V lost 6 bases and J 4 bases, leaving 10 bases between the germline ends. In DNA form, the CDR3 reads TGCAGCGTGAACGAGAGTTACGAGCAGTACTTC. Its protein is CSVNESYEQYF.

This clonotype came up many times. This rearrangement joins TRBV5-1 to TRBJ2-3; no firm D call. Germline values: CDR1 SGHRS, CDR2 YFSETQ. The V end lost 3 bases, the J end lost 5 bases, and 4 bases lay between the germline ends. This CDR3 has 11 residues. The CDR3 sequence is CASSSLDTQYF. CDR3 DNA sequence: TGCGCCAGCAGCTCCTTAGATACGCAGTATTTT.

On this clonotype itself: This clone may be a read error of a much larger clone one base away. The chain couples TRBV6-1 to TRBJ2-1; 11 positions agree with TRBD2. Germline CDR1 reads MNHNS; CDR2 reads SASEGT. The CDR3 runs to 15 residues. The CDR3 spells CASSLSSSGGKERFF. The DNA of the CDR3 is TGTGCCAGCAGTCTTAGTTCTAGCGGGGGGAAAGAGCGGTTCTTC.

This clonotype was counted at least ten times. The rearrangement links TRBV7-9 to TRBJ1-2; D uncertain. V was pared by 2 bases and J by 6 bases, with 7 bases between. CDR3 length: 12 amino acids. Germline-derived CDR1 and CDR2 are SEHNR and FQNEAQ (reference sequence). For the CDR3, the DNA is TGTGCCAGCAGCTTACGGGGTCATGGCTACACCTTC. Encoded protein: CASSLRGHGYTF.